Listed here are 13 T cell receptor beta chains from one sample, sequenced in a study. TCRdb redid the calling of the 5' RACE reads with MiXCR, one entry per CDR3 protein. Of just under 65,000 distinct CDR3 sequences in the sample, about 20% were seen once. The source material was memory CD4+ T cells sorted from a lymph node. The subset denotes: memory CD4+ T cells, CD4+CD45RO+CD25-. The receptors were sampled from a female donor with breast cancer.

Concerning this clonotype: A clone one base away is much larger, so this may be a read error. A read error is likely, as this CDR3 ends without the conserved phenylalanine or tryptophan. The chain joins TRBV6-5 to TRBJ1-1, with a weak D call TRBD1 (6 bases). The CDR3 loop spans 12 amino acids. CDR1 is MNHEY, CDR2 SVGAGI, per germline. The V gene lost 6 bases and the J gene lost 10 bases, with 15 bases spanning the gap. Here the CDR3 DNA reads TGTGCCAGCAGGAGGGGGTGGGACGCAGCTTTCTGT. Its translation is CASRRGWDAAFC.

This clonotype was seen more than once but under ten times. This rearrangement joins TRBV29-1 to TRBJ2-5; tentatively, D is TRBD2 (6 bases). The CDR3 is 14 residues long. The V and J ends lost 4 bases and 1 base respectively, with 13 bases between them. CDR1 and CDR2 from the germline V gene are SQVTM and ANQGSEA. The CDR3 is CSVVASASQETQYF. CDR3 DNA: TGCAGCGTTGTGGCTAGCGCCTCCCAAGAGACCCAGTACTTC.

The J gene is TRBJ1-2, the V gene TRBV6-5; D is unresolved. The CDR3 spans 16 residues. Germline V gene data show CDR1 as MNHEY and CDR2 as SVGAGI. Between the trimmed V and J ends, which lost 0 bases and 4 bases, there was a span of 15 bases. The CDR3: CASSYSLGRGSYGYTF. CDR3 nucleotides: TGTGCCAGCAGTTACTCGCTGGGCAGAGGGAGCTATGGCTACACCTTC.

The chain carries TRBV6-1 and TRBJ1-2; 9 bases line up with TRBD1. Germline values: CDR1 MNHNS, CDR2 SASEGT. V lost 2 bases to trimming and J lost 6 bases; unmatched junction nucleotides: 7. The CDR3 has 15 residues. CDR3 in amino acids: CASSEREDRGHGYTF. CDR3 DNA: TGTGCCAGCAGTGAAAGGGAGGACAGGGGTCATGGCTACACCTTC.

This rearrangement joins TRBV20-1 to TRBJ2-1; D tentatively reads TRBD1 or TRBD2 (6 bases each). The V gene lost 0 bases and the J gene lost 7 bases, with 19 bases spanning the gap. CDR1 DFQATT and CDR2 SNEGSKA come from the germline V gene (reference sequence). The CDR3 spans 16 residues. CDR3: CSARDRGGTLGNEQFF. The CDR3 DNA is TGCAGTGCTAGAGACAGGGGCGGGACACTAGGAAATGAGCAGTTCTTC.

This clonotype was seen a few times. The V gene is TRBV15, the J gene TRBJ1-4; 8 bases fit TRBD1. Germline CDR1 LNHNV, CDR2 YYDKDF (reference sequence). The CDR3 consists of 17 residues. Unmatched junction bases numbered 12, after V lost 1 base and J lost 8 bases. Here the CDR3 reads CATSRGRGGTGEEKLFF. CDR3 coding DNA: TGTGCCACCAGCAGAGGTAGGGGCGGGACAGGTGAAGAAAAACTGTTTTTT.

This clonotype was seen at least ten times. CDR3 amino acids: CASSHTETGEQYF. The CDR3 nucleotides read TGTGCCAGCAGTCACACCGAAACTGGCGAGCAGTACTTC. The chain has TRBV2 and TRBJ2-7; D not certain. There are 13 residues in the CDR3. CDR1 is SNHLY, CDR2 FYNNEI, per germline. The V gene lost 5 bases and the J gene lost 6 bases, with 14 bases spanning the gap.

The DNA for the CDR3 is TGTGCCACCAGTGATTCAGGTGAGGGTATCGACATTCAGTACTTC. This sequence encodes CATSDSGEGIDIQYF. The V call is TRBV24-1, the J call TRBJ2-4, with D tentatively TRBD2 (5 bases). The CDR3 extends over 15 amino acids. Germline CDR1 and CDR2: KGHDR and SFDVKD. Trimming cost V 2 bases and J 8 bases, with 15 bases left between them.

V usage is TRBV24-1 and J usage is TRBJ2-7, with no clear D. V gave up 10 bases and J gave up 6 bases, with 3 bases separating them. The germline CDR1 and CDR2 sequences are KGHDR and SFDVKD. CDR3 length equals 8 residues. The CDR3 bases are TGTGCCACGTCCGAGCAGTACTTC. Protein sequence: CATSEQYF.

This clonotype was seen many times. This chain joins TRBV5-1 and TRBJ2-1, with TRBD2 matching over 8 bases. The CDR3 has 16 residues. The V gene's germline CDR1 is SGHRS and CDR2 YFSETQ. The ends lost 4 bases at V and 0 bases at J; junction bases unmatched: 6. This chain's CDR3 is CASSPTSGNSYNEQFF. The CDR3 region has the DNA TGCGCCAGCAGCCCAACTAGCGGAAACTCCTACAATGAGCAGTTCTTC.

CDR3 coding DNA: TGTGCCAGCAGTTACACTTCCAATGAGCAGTTCTTC. This gives the protein CASSYTSNEQFF. The chain has TRBV6-6 and TRBJ2-1, with D unclear. Trimming left V 2 bases short and J 6 bases short, with 5 bases between. The CDR3 runs 12 residues. CDR1 is MNHNY and CDR2 is SVGAGI in the germline V gene (reference sequence).

This sequence joins TRBV5-1 and TRBJ2-7; D is ambiguous. Trimming removed 4 bases from V and 6 bases from J, with 14 bases in between. CDR3 length equals 13 residues. In germline, CDR1 is SGHRS, CDR2 YFSETQ. The CDR3 reads CASSPPIAGEQYF. The CDR3 DNA reads as TGCGCCAGCAGCCCACCGATCGCTGGCGAGCAGTACTTC.

This clonotype was found a few times. The V and J genes are TRBV5-1 and TRBJ2-7; D is perhaps TRBD2 (5 bases). V was cut by 4 bases and J by 6 bases, with 14 bases left in between. This CDR3 spans 13 amino acids. The V gene's germline CDR1 is SGHRS and CDR2 YFSETQ. The CDR3 region has the DNA TGCGCCAGCAGCCCATTCTCAGGAGGCGAGCAGTACTTC. Its translation: CASSPFSGGEQYF.